The 24 T cell receptor beta chains below come from one sample, sequenced in a study of OX40 agonist ivuxolimab in advanced cancers. The library was built by means of the immunoSEQ multiplex PCR assay. The table comes from immuneACCESS by way of TCRdb, which keeps in-frame sequences with V and J called. Part of the clones is missing from these tables; in studies checked, under half for an unresolved V gene and the rest for unknown reasons. The table for this sample lists 80,000 to 95,000 clones; just over 90% of them were counted only once. The top ten clonotypes cover 0.45% to 0.55% of the sample. The sequencing here drew on CD4+ or CD8+ T cells sorted from blood, taken in a trial of the OX40 agonist ivuxolimab. The receptors derive from an adult with an advanced solid tumor such as melanoma, head and neck, liver or kidney cancer.

The J gene is TRBJ2-1, the V gene TRBV6-1; 7 bases match TRBD2. V trimming: 3 bases; J trimming: 10 bases; junction bases outside the gene matches: 6. This CDR3 contains 13 residues. Germline assignment: CDR1 MNHNS and CDR2 SASEGT. CDR3 DNA sequence: TGTGCCAGCAGTGAGTACCTTAGCGGGGAGCAGTTCTTC. Protein: CASSEYLSGEQFF.

The CDR3 region has the DNA TGCGCCAGCAGCTTGGTTGGGGAAGGCTACACCTTC. It yields the protein CASSLVGEGYTF. The rearrangement joins TRBV5-1 to TRBJ1-2, with D hard to call. The length of the CDR3 is 12 residues. Germline lookup yields CDR1 SGHRS and CDR2 YFSETQ. V lost 0 bases to trimming and J lost 8 bases, with 8 bases between them.

This sequence joins TRBV5-8 and TRBJ2-7; D gene uncertain. V was cut by 1 base and J by 6 bases, with 11 bases left in between. Germline-derived CDR1 and CDR2 are SGHTS and YDEGEE. This CDR3 is 13 amino acids long. The CDR3 region has the DNA TGTGCCAGCAGCTTGTTTGGTTATGGCGAGCAGTACTTC. Translated: CASSLFGYGEQYF.

The V gene is TRBV18, the J gene TRBJ1-1; D is undetermined. Trimming removed 5 bases at V and 1 base at J, with 8 bases between. CDR3 length equals 13 residues. Germline lookup yields CDR1 KGHSH and CDR2 LQKENI. The CDR3 DNA reads TGTGCCAGCTCATCTTCGGAGAACACTGAAGCTTTCTTT. Protein sequence: CASSSSENTEAFF.

The genes are TRBV2 and TRBJ2-7; weak D call: TRBD1 (6 bases). Germline loops: CDR1 SNHLY, CDR2 FYNNEI. The CDR3 runs 14 residues. V was cut by 5 bases and J by 2 bases, with 13 bases left in between. CDR3 region: CASSYNRVTYEQYF. In nucleotides, the CDR3 is TGTGCCAGCAGTTACAACAGGGTGACCTACGAGCAGTACTTC.

This chain joins TRBV6-5 and TRBJ2-1; 7 bases are a match to TRBD2. This CDR3 is 13 amino acids long. Trimming took 1 base from V and 9 from J; bases not matched to a gene: 3. Germline V lookup: CDR1 MNHEY, CDR2 SVGAGI. This CDR3 reads CASSYLGRAEQFF. DNA for the CDR3: TGTGCCAGCAGTTACTTGGGGAGGGCTGAGCAGTTCTTC.

The rearrangement uses TRBV5-6 and TRBJ2-1; 12 positions agree with TRBD2. This CDR3 has 16 residues. CDR1 is SGHDT, CDR2 YYEEEE, per germline. V trimming: 3 bases; J trimming: 5 bases; junction bases outside the gene matches: 6. The CDR3 sequence is CASSSRGLAGNNEQFF. CDR3 coding DNA: TGTGCCAGCAGCTCGAGAGGACTAGCGGGGAACAATGAGCAGTTCTTC.

The chain recombines TRBV19 with TRBJ2-1; 11 nucleotides line up with TRBD1. This CDR3 has 15 amino acids. V was clipped by 3 bases and J by 5 bases; unmatched bases: 3. From germline, CDR1 is LNHDA and CDR2 SQIVND (reference sequence). The chain's CDR3 is CASSIGTGGNNEQFF. Written as DNA, the CDR3 is TGTGCCAGTAGTATCGGGACAGGGGGAAACAATGAGCAGTTCTTC.

Note on this clone: Compared with germline, one end of the junction differs, possibly owing to a read error. The sample holds other DNA sequences that translate to the same CDR3. For the CDR3, the DNA is TGCGCCAGCAGCCTTAGGCGGACTAGCGGGAATGAGCAGTTCTTC. Amino acid sequence: CASSLRRTSGNEQFF. The genes are TRBV7-3 and TRBJ2-1; TRBD2 aligns across 11 bases. Germline V gene sequence: CDR1 SGHTA, CDR2 FQGTGA. CDR3 size: 15 residues.

V is TRBV2 and J is TRBJ1-1; D gene uncertain. The V gene's germline CDR1 is SNHLY and CDR2 FYNNEI. Trimming left V 5 bases short and J 0 bases short, with 7 bases between. The CDR3 is made up of 13 amino acids. CDR3 DNA sequence: TGTGCCAGCAGTTCGACTATGAACACTGAAGCTTTCTTT. Translated, it gives CASSSTMNTEAFF.

The chain links TRBV30 to TRBJ1-1; D unclear. Trimming pared 0 bases from V and 0 bases from J, leaving 5 bases between. CDR3 length: 13 residues. CDR1 and CDR2 (germline): GTSNPN, SVGIG (reference sequence). The CDR3 spells CAWSVVVNTEAFF. The CDR3 DNA follows: TGTGCCTGGAGTGTGGTCGTGAACACTGAAGCTTTCTTT.

The chain has TRBV30 and TRBJ2-7; TRBD2 might be the D (7 bases). Germline values: CDR1 GTSNPN, CDR2 SVGIG (reference sequence). Trimming took 1 base from V and 2 from J, leaving 12 bases between them. This CDR3 has 14 amino acids. In DNA form, the CDR3 reads TGTGCCTGGAGTGCCGGGGGGCTAACCTACGAGCAGTACTTC. Translation: CAWSAGGLTYEQYF.

A single count supports this clone. V and J are TRBV19 and TRBJ2-5; D is possibly TRBD2 (5 bases). V lost 6 bases and J lost 0, with 11 bases in between. Germline CDR1 reads LNHDA; CDR2 reads SQIVND (reference sequence). The CDR3 is 14 residues long. Here the CDR3 reads CASRGGGNQETQYF. The CDR3 DNA reads as TGTGCCAGTAGAGGAGGCGGAAACCAAGAGACCCAGTACTTC.

The chain carries TRBV5-1 and TRBJ2-5; 7 bases line up with TRBD2. The CDR3 consists of 15 residues. V gave up 0 bases and J gave up 3 bases; unmatched junction bases: 5. Germline CDR1 reads SGHRS; CDR2 reads YFSETQ. CDR3 in amino acids: CASSLVGGGEETQYF. CDR3 sequence (DNA): TGCGCCAGCAGCTTGGTAGGCGGGGGAGAAGAGACCCAGTACTTC.

The chain carries TRBV27 and TRBJ2-5, with a possible D match to TRBD2 (6 bases). The germline V gene encodes CDR1 MNHEY and CDR2 SMNVEV (reference sequence). CDR3 size: 15 residues. Trimming removed 5 bases at V and 1 base at J, with 14 bases between. CDR3 DNA sequence: TGTGCCAGCAGTCTTGGGGCGGGGTCCCAAGAGACCCAGTACTTC. This sequence encodes CASSLGAGSQETQYF.

The chain has TRBV18 and TRBJ2-5; D unclear. This CDR3 contains 11 residues. From germline, CDR1 is KGHSH and CDR2 LQKENI. V was shortened by 4 bases and J by 5 bases, with 5 bases between the two germline ends. CDR3 in DNA: TGTGCCAGCTCACTCGGGGAGACCCAGTACTTC. Protein: CASSLGETQYF.

The chain carries TRBV5-1 and TRBJ2-7, with D perhaps assigned TRBD1 or TRBD2 (5 bases each). The CDR3 totals 14 residues. Trimming removed 4 bases at V and 5 bases at J, with 16 bases between. Germline values: CDR1 SGHRS, CDR2 YFSETQ. The CDR3 loop reads CASSLGPSSDEQYF. The DNA for the CDR3 is TGCGCCAGCAGCCTGGGGCCTAGCAGCGACGAGCAGTACTTC.

The rearrangement joins TRBV5-1 to TRBJ2-1; TRBD2 matches 14 bases. This CDR3 is built from 20 residues. The germline CDR1 and CDR2 sequences are SGHRS and YFSETQ. J lost 0 bases, V lost 5 bases, and 13 bases had no gene match. In nucleotides, the CDR3 is TGCGCCAGCAGTGCCTCCGGGACTAGCGGGAGATTGATCTCCTACAATGAGCAGTTCTTC. Residues: CASSASGTSGRLISYNEQFF.

This chain links TRBV5-4 with TRBJ2-1, with 7 bases fitting TRBD2. The CDR3 covers 14 residues. V shed 1 base, J shed 6 bases, and the junction held 4 bases outside the gene matches. Germline V gives CDR1 SGHNT, CDR2 YYREEE (reference sequence). In nucleotides, the CDR3 is TGTGCCAGCAGCTTGACGGGAGGAAGCAATGAGCAGTTCTTC. It yields the protein CASSLTGGSNEQFF.

The chain links TRBV7-3 to TRBJ2-2; no definite D call. The germline V gene has CDR1 SGHTA and CDR2 FQGTGA. V was clipped by 0 bases and J by 7 bases, with 12 bases between them. The CDR3 extends over 15 amino acids. Written as DNA, the CDR3 is TGTGCCAGCAGCTTAACTGCCGACCTTAACGGGGAGCTGTTTTTT. Translated, it gives CASSLTADLNGELFF.

This rearrangement joins TRBV11-2 to TRBJ2-7; D is perhaps TRBD1 (6 bases). CDR3 length equals 14 residues. Germline V lookup: CDR1 SGHAT, CDR2 FQNNGV. V was trimmed by 5 bases and J by 0 bases, leaving 11 bases between them. The CDR3 coding sequence is TGTGCCAGCAGCCAGAACAGGGTCTCCTACGAGCAGTACTTC. The encoded protein is CASSQNRVSYEQYF.

The genes are TRBV6-5 and TRBJ1-1; D is uncertain. The CDR3 is 13 residues long. V lost 7 bases and J lost 1, with 10 bases in between. The V gene's germline CDR1 is MNHEY and CDR2 SVGAGI. As DNA, the CDR3 is TGTGCCAGCACCGAACGGGGGAACACTGAAGCTTTCTTT. Translated: CASTERGNTEAFF.

The gene calls are TRBV27 and TRBJ2-7; D is possibly TRBD2 (5 bases). The germline V gene has CDR1 MNHEY and CDR2 SMNVEV (reference sequence). The CDR3 consists of 14 residues. V dropped 7 bases and J dropped 2 bases, with 15 bases sitting between them. CDR3 loop: CASMSTGNPYEQYF. The DNA for the CDR3 is TGTGCCAGCATGTCCACGGGGAATCCCTACGAGCAGTACTTC.

This clone was recorded once. This chain joins TRBV30 and TRBJ1-1; no firm D call. Germline V gene lookup returns CDR1 GTSNPN and CDR2 SVGIG (reference sequence). The CDR3 has 13 amino acids. V was shortened by 4 bases and J by 0 bases, with 9 bases between the two germline ends. The CDR3 DNA reads as TGTGCCTGGATAGTAGATATGAACACTGAAGCTTTCTTT. Encoded protein: CAWIVDMNTEAFF.